Each of the 16 T cell receptor beta chains below was sequenced from the same sample in a study of brain metastases from non-small cell lung cancer. Produced via immunoSEQ multiplex PCR; TCRdb's table is partial and in-frame only. The repertoire has fewer than 2,000 clones, 90% to 95% of them found once; the top ten carry roughly 4%. Sequenced material: tissue from a brain metastasis. These receptors all stem from a donor over 35 with non-small cell lung cancer.

This clone was counted between two and nine times. The V call is TRBV5-1, the J call TRBJ1-1; TRBD1 matches 7 bases. The ends lost 5 bases at V and 3 bases at J; junction bases unmatched: 7. Germline assignment: CDR1 SGHRS and CDR2 YFSETQ. The length of the CDR3 is 14 residues. The CDR3 is CASSEGRGYTEAFF. The CDR3 DNA reads TGCGCCAGCAGTGAGGGCAGGGGGTACACTGAAGCTTTCTTT.

This sequence joins TRBV5-6 and TRBJ2-6; no firm D call. CDR3 length: 15 residues. Germline lookup yields CDR1 SGHDT and CDR2 YYEEEE. Trimming pared 0 bases from V and 0 bases from J, leaving 4 bases between. The CDR3 DNA reads as TGTGCCAGCAGCTTGGGAGCCTCTGGGGCCAACGTCCTGACTTTC. This translates into CASSLGASGANVLTF.

The chain links TRBV7-9 to TRBJ2-7; 7 bases match TRBD2. J was trimmed by 1 base and V by 4 bases; bases with no gene match: 7. Germline V gives CDR1 SEHNR, CDR2 FQNEAQ (reference sequence). The CDR3 is made up of 15 amino acids. The DNA of the CDR3 is TGTGCCAGCAGCTCACCGGGACTATCATCCTACGAGCAGTACTTC. Amino acid sequence: CASSSPGLSSYEQYF.

The CDR3 spells CASAAVTDTQYF. CDR3 sequence (DNA): TGTGCCAGCGCAGCGGTCACAGATACGCAGTATTTT. The chain combines TRBV7-3 with TRBJ2-3, with D possibly being TRBD2 (5 bases). The CDR3 contains 12 residues. Germline CDR1 is SGHTA and CDR2 is FQGTGA. The ends were cut back, 8 bases at V and 2 bases at J, with 8 bases in the middle.

This clone showed up just a few times. The V gene is TRBV7-3, the J gene TRBJ2-1; D gene ambiguous. Germline V gene data show CDR1 as SGHTA and CDR2 as FQGTGA. Trimming removed 1 base at V and 6 bases at J, with 10 bases between. CDR3 length equals 14 residues. The DNA of the CDR3 is TGTGCCAGCAGCTTAAGTCTAGTGGGCAATGAGCAGTTCTTC. This sequence encodes CASSLSLVGNEQFF.

J is TRBJ2-2 and V is TRBV3-1 (or the pseudogene TRBV3-2); tentatively, D is TRBD1 or TRBD2 (6 bases each). CDR1 LGHDT and CDR2 YNNKEL come from the germline V gene (reference sequence). With 3 bases removed from V and 2 bases from J, the gap between germline ends came to 10 bases. There are 15 residues in the CDR3. The CDR3 region has the DNA TGTGCCAGCAGCCATTTGGGGGGCAACACCGGGGAGCTGTTTTTT. Its translation is CASSHLGGNTGELFF.

This clone was detected once. The gene calls are TRBV21-1 and TRBJ1-4. TRBV21-1 is assigned pseudogene status. The CDR3 sequence is 15 residues long. For the CDR3, the DNA is TGTGCCAGCAGCGGGGTCGAACTGTCTAATGAAAAACTGTTTTTT. It encodes CASSGVELSNEKLFF.

This clone was found once. Germline is not matched at one junction end, which may reflect a read error. The chain is built from TRBV27 and TRBJ2-7; no reliable D call. Germline lookup yields CDR1 MNHEY and CDR2 SMNVEV (reference sequence). CDR3 size: 13 residues. The chain's CDR3 is CASNLRWDLEQYF. DNA for the CDR3: TGTGCCAGCAATTTAAGGTGGGATCTCGAGCAGTACTTC.

This chain joins TRBV4-1 and TRBJ2-7, with TRBD2 matching over 7 bases. The CDR3 has 17 amino acids. Per the germline V gene, CDR1 is MGHRA and CDR2 is YSYEKL. The junction had 14 bases not matched to a gene; V was cut back by 3 bases and J by 3 bases. CDR3 protein: CASSHTLAGDYRYEQYV. CDR3 sequence (DNA): TGCGCCAGCAGCCACACGTTGGCGGGGGACTACCGCTACGAGCAGTACGTC.

The V call is TRBV2, the J call TRBJ2-5, with D maybe TRBD2 (6 bases). Germline CDR1 and CDR2: SNHLY and FYNNEI. The CDR3 totals 12 residues. V dropped 8 bases and J dropped 2 bases, with 9 bases sitting between them. CDR3 region: CASRDLQETQYF. CDR3 coding DNA: TGTGCCAGCCGGGACTTACAAGAGACCCAGTACTTC.

The chain employs TRBV4-3 and TRBJ2-7; 7 bases align to TRBD1. Germline V gene lookup returns CDR1 LGHNA and CDR2 YSLEER. CDR3 length: 16 amino acids. J was trimmed by 1 base and V by 0 bases; bases with no gene match: 6. The CDR3 DNA is TGCGCCAGCAGCCAAGATTTGGGCAGGGGGTCCTACGAGCAGTACTTC. Amino acids: CASSQDLGRGSYEQYF.

This rearrangement joins TRBV4-1 to TRBJ2-7, with 12 bases matching TRBD2. The J segment lost 1 base and the V segment lost 3 bases, leaving 10 bases of the junction unmatched. The CDR3 extends over 18 amino acids. Per the germline V gene, CDR1 is MGHRA and CDR2 is YSYEKL. As DNA, the CDR3 is TGCGCCAGCAGCCATGGAACCGGGACTAGCGGGCGTTCCTACGAGCAGTACTTC. The encoded protein is CASSHGTGTSGRSYEQYF.

The CDR3 sequence is CASSLDAGSTGELFF. The DNA for the CDR3 is TGTGCCAGCAGCTTGGACGCAGGGAGCACCGGGGAGCTGTTTTTT. The chain employs TRBV5-4 and TRBJ2-2, with D perhaps matching TRBD1 or TRBD2 (5 bases each). The CDR3 has 15 amino acids. Trimming removed 0 bases from V and 4 bases from J, with 10 bases in between. Germline V gene sequence: CDR1 SGHNT, CDR2 YYREEE (reference sequence).

V and J are TRBV4-1 and TRBJ1-2; TRBD1 matches at 7 bases. The germline CDR1 and CDR2 sequences are MGHRA and YSYEKL. The ends lost 7 bases at V and 5 bases at J; junction bases unmatched: 7. This CDR3 region has 13 residues. CDR3 loop: CASNPRQGYGYTF. In nucleotides, the CDR3 is TGCGCCAGCAACCCCCGACAGGGTTATGGCTACACCTTC.

This sequence joins TRBV14 and TRBJ2-5, with TRBD1 as a possible D gene (5 bases). Trimming removed 4 bases from V and 1 base from J, with 7 bases in between. This CDR3 comprises 13 residues. The germline V gene encodes CDR1 SGHDN and CDR2 FVKESK. The CDR3 is CASSRQFQETQYF. The CDR3 DNA reads TGTGCCAGCAGCCGACAGTTCCAAGAGACCCAGTACTTC.

The V gene is TRBV29-1, the J gene TRBJ1-1; possibly TRBD1 for D (5 bases). Germline V gene data show CDR1 as SQVTM and CDR2 as ANQGSEA. The V gene lost 6 bases and the J gene lost 4 bases, with 18 bases spanning the gap. The CDR3 is made up of 14 amino acids. The CDR3 loop reads CSVTEVGGGTEAFF. The CDR3 DNA sequence: TGCAGCGTGACCGAAGTTGGCGGGGGCACTGAAGCTTTCTTT.